Shown below are 32 T cell receptor beta chains from a single sample sequenced in a study of blood T cell repertoires in COVID-19. Libraries were prepared by immunoSEQ multiplex PCR; TCRdb keeps only in-frame clonotypes and omits some of them. The profile covers around 120,000 clones, with under 80% appearing a single time and under 3% taken by the ten largest. Sequencing input: peripheral blood. These TCRs come from a man between 65 and 85 years old with acute or convalescent COVID-19.

The chain joins TRBV5-1 to TRBJ1-2, with D possibly matching TRBD1 (5 bases). CDR3 length: 17 residues. The V gene lost 0 bases and the J gene lost 6 bases, with 21 bases spanning the gap. Germline V CDR1 and CDR2: SGHRS, YFSETQ. CDR3 nucleotides: TGCGCCAGCAGCTTGGGGCCTCTCGTGGGGACTCATGATGGCTACACCTTC. It translates to CASSLGPLVGTHDGYTF.

The gene calls are TRBV29-1 and TRBJ2-2, with 8 positions matching TRBD1. Germline V lookup: CDR1 SQVTM, CDR2 ANQGSEA. The CDR3 loop spans 14 amino acids. V gave up 4 bases and J gave up 6 bases; unmatched junction bases: 7. As DNA, the CDR3 is TGCAGCGTTGTTTTCAGGGGGCTTGCCGGGGAGCTGTTTTTT. Residues: CSVVFRGLAGELFF.

The chain uses TRBV9 and TRBJ1-1; maybe TRBD1 (6 bases). This CDR3 is 15 amino acids long. Germline CDR1 SGDLS, CDR2 YYNGEE. Trimming pared 5 bases from V and 2 bases from J, leaving 16 bases between. The CDR3 DNA sequence: TGTGCCAGCAGTTTGATAGGGGGGGATAACACTGAAGCTTTCTTT. Its protein is CASSLIGGDNTEAFF.

The rearrangement links TRBV6-2 or TRBV6-3 to TRBJ2-2; D not certain. Trimming shortened V by 2 bases and J by 2 bases, and 9 bases separated the two germline ends. There are 15 residues in the CDR3. Germline CDR1 MNHEY, CDR2 SVGEGT. CDR3 region: CASSYRLDNTGELFF. In nucleotides, the CDR3 is TGTGCCAGCAGTTACAGGCTAGACAACACCGGGGAGCTGTTTTTT.

The CDR3 sequence is CAWSAGDRRRHTEAFF. The CDR3 coding sequence is TGTGCCTGGAGTGCCGGGGACAGGAGGCGGCACACTGAAGCTTTCTTT. The chain is built from TRBV30 and TRBJ1-1; 8 bases are a match to TRBD1. V was clipped by 1 base and J by 3 bases; unmatched bases: 10. The germline gives CDR1 GTSNPN, CDR2 SVGIG (reference sequence). The CDR3 is 16 amino acids.

V gene TRBV5-4 combines with J gene TRBJ1-6, with TRBD1 matching 7 bases. The CDR3 covers 15 residues. After removal of 4 bases from V and 10 bases from J, the junction contained 11 bases not matched to a gene. Germline lookup yields CDR1 SGHNT and CDR2 YYREEE (reference sequence). As DNA, the CDR3 is TGTGCCAGCAGCCCCACAGGGGCCTTAGGATCACCCCTCCACTTT. As protein: CASSPTGALGSPLHF.

This chain links TRBV7-9 with TRBJ2-5, with TRBD2 identical over 15 bases. The ends lost 3 bases at V and 4 bases at J; junction bases unmatched: 6. The CDR3 runs to 17 residues. The germline CDR1 and CDR2 sequences are SEHNR and FQNEAQ (reference sequence). CDR3 nucleotide sequence: TGTGCCAGCAGCTTCCCGGGACTAGCGGGGGGCGTAGAGACCCAGTACTTC. This encodes CASSFPGLAGGVETQYF.

This rearrangement joins TRBV28 to TRBJ2-7; 7 positions agree with TRBD2. V lost 6 bases and J lost 6; bases outside the gene matches: 14. The CDR3 runs to 15 residues. Germline V CDR1 and CDR2: MDHEN, SYDVKM. The DNA of the CDR3 is TGTGCCAGCAGCCTACAATGGGGGGGGGAAGTCGAGCAGTACTTC. This codes for CASSLQWGGEVEQYF.

CDR3 nucleotides: TGTGCCAGCAGCTGGACACAGCGATCCACTGGAAACACCATATATTTT. This gives the protein CASSWTQRSTGNTIYF. J is TRBJ1-3 and V is TRBV3-1 (or the pseudogene TRBV3-2); D might be TRBD1 (5 bases). The CDR3 sequence is 16 residues long. Germline V CDR1 and CDR2: LGHDT, YNNKEL (reference sequence). V was pared by 5 bases and J by 2 bases, with 16 bases between.

On this clone: Other DNA sequences in the sample encode the same CDR3. This chain uses TRBV5-1 with TRBJ2-1; the D gene is possibly TRBD1 (7 bases). Deletions cut 4 bases from V and 7 bases from J, with 12 bases between. The CDR3 spans 13 residues. CDR1 and CDR2 (germline): SGHRS, YFSETQ. The CDR3 DNA follows: TGCGCCAGCAGCCTGGCAGGGGGGAATGAGCAGTTCTTC. Encoded protein: CASSLAGGNEQFF.

This clone was recorded a few times. The chain uses TRBV27 and TRBJ1-5, with D hard to call. This CDR3 has 13 amino acids. CDR1 is MNHEY, CDR2 SMNVEV, per germline (reference sequence). The V gene lost 9 bases and the J gene lost 0 bases, with 9 bases spanning the gap. This CDR3 is CASAKYSNQPQHF. CDR3 DNA sequence: TGTGCCAGTGCTAAATATAGCAATCAGCCCCAGCATTTT.

The rearrangement links TRBV24-1 to TRBJ1-2, with D tentatively TRBD1 (5 bases). From germline, CDR1 is KGHDR and CDR2 SFDVKD. CDR3 length: 14 residues. Trimming took off 1 base at V and 0 bases at J, with 5 bases between the two ends. This CDR3 is CATSDFRANYGYTF. CDR3 nucleotide sequence: TGTGCCACCAGTGATTTCAGGGCTAACTATGGCTACACCTTC.

The chain is built from TRBV27 and TRBJ1-2, with 10 positions matching TRBD1. This CDR3 spans 15 amino acids. After removal of 5 bases from V and 6 bases from J, the junction contained 9 bases not matched to a gene. Germline V gene data show CDR1 as MNHEY and CDR2 as SMNVEV (reference sequence). The DNA for the CDR3 is TGTGCCAGCAGTGGTACGACAGGGGGCAGAAATGGCTACACCTTC. Its translation: CASSGTTGGRNGYTF.

The rearrangement joins TRBV9 to TRBJ2-3; D perhaps matches TRBD1 (6 bases). CDR3 size: 14 residues. In germline, CDR1 is SGDLS, CDR2 YYNGEE. V lost 0 bases and J 4 bases, leaving 9 bases between the germline ends. The chain's CDR3 is CASSVGQGSDTQYF. The CDR3, as DNA: TGTGCCAGCAGCGTAGGTCAGGGGTCAGATACGCAGTATTTT.

J is TRBJ2-5 and V is TRBV10-3; TRBD1 aligns across 12 bases. Trimming cost V 6 bases and J 1 base; bases outside gene matches: 3. Germline CDR1 is ENHRY and CDR2 is SYGVKD. The CDR3 covers 15 residues. CDR3 in DNA: TGTGCCATCAGCCGGGACAGGGGGCCCCAAGAGACCCAGTACTTC. It yields the protein CAISRDRGPQETQYF.

V and J are TRBV29-1 and TRBJ2-3, with D possibly TRBD2 on 7 matching bases. The CDR3 length is 14 residues. CDR1 and CDR2 from the germline V gene are SQVTM and ANQGSEA. V was trimmed by 1 base and J by 2 bases, leaving 10 bases between them. This chain's CDR3 is CSVEAGGPTDTQYF. The CDR3, as DNA: TGCAGCGTTGAAGCGGGGGGCCCCACAGATACGCAGTATTTT.

This sequence joins TRBV15 and TRBJ2-5; D is perhaps TRBD2 (7 bases). There are 15 residues in the CDR3. Trimming took 8 bases from V and 5 from J, leaving 21 bases between them. CDR1 is LNHNV and CDR2 is YYDKDF in the germline V gene (reference sequence). This CDR3 reads CATLGGLTEAETQYF. CDR3 nucleotide sequence: TGTGCCACCCTCGGGGGGCTTACAGAGGCGGAGACCCAGTACTTC.

This clone was detected only once. The chain links TRBV12-5 to TRBJ2-3; 8 bases are shared with TRBD2. V dropped 1 base and J dropped 2; count of bases not matched to a gene: 11. Per germline, CDR1 LGHNT and CDR2 FRNRAP. The CDR3 has 18 residues. DNA for the CDR3: TGTGCTAGTGGTTTGGGAATCAATAGCGGGGTTTACACAGATACGCAGTATTTT. Its protein product is CASGLGINSGVYTDTQYF.

V and J are TRBV9 and TRBJ1-1; no clear D gene. Germline V lookup: CDR1 SGDLS, CDR2 YYNGEE. Trimming took off 1 base at V and 0 bases at J, with 7 bases between the two ends. This CDR3 region has 14 residues. CDR3 amino acids: CASSVSAMNTEAFF. The CDR3 region has the DNA TGTGCCAGCAGCGTAAGTGCTATGAACACTGAAGCTTTCTTT.

The V gene is TRBV19, the J gene TRBJ1-2, with D tentatively TRBD1 (5 bases). Germline loops: CDR1 LNHDA, CDR2 SQIVND (reference sequence). Deletions cut 5 bases from V and 3 bases from J, with 10 bases between. This CDR3 contains 13 residues. CDR3 loop: CASSSAQDYGYTF. The CDR3 DNA reads TGTGCCAGTAGTTCGGCACAGGACTATGGCTACACCTTC.

V is TRBV4-3 and J is TRBJ1-2; D is undetermined. Trimming stripped 0 bases from V and 5 bases from J, with 13 bases between. Germline V lookup: CDR1 LGHNA, CDR2 YSLEER. CDR3 length: 15 amino acids. The CDR3 DNA is TGCGCCAGCAGCCAAGAAGCCCAGGCCGCTTATGGCTACACCTTC. Residues: CASSQEAQAAYGYTF.

This clone was seen only once. The chain links TRBV14 to TRBJ1-1, with TRBD1 identical over 7 bases. The CDR3 runs 14 residues. The V gene end was trimmed by 8 bases and the J gene end by 5 bases; junction bases not matched to a gene: 11. The V gene's germline CDR1 is SGHDN and CDR2 FVKESK. Here the CDR3 reads CASGGPNRGTEAFF. CDR3 DNA sequence: TGTGCCAGCGGGGGGCCAAACAGGGGAACTGAAGCTTTCTTT.

CDR3 sequence: CASSLKGGTEAFF. The CDR3 DNA reads TGTGCCAGCAGTTTAAAAGGGGGAACTGAAGCTTTCTTT. J is TRBJ1-1 and V is TRBV2; possible D gene TRBD1, 6 bases. V was trimmed by 5 bases and J by 5 bases, leaving 12 bases between them. The CDR3 runs 13 residues. In germline, CDR1 is SNHLY, CDR2 FYNNEI.

There are a few counts of this clone. This sequence joins TRBV29-1 and TRBJ1-2; unclear D gene. CDR1 and CDR2 from the germline V gene are SQVTM and ANQGSEA. The CDR3 loop spans 12 amino acids. V was pared by 4 bases and J by 7 bases, with 13 bases between. The chain's CDR3 is CSVGAGIGGYTF. CDR3 DNA: TGCAGCGTTGGGGCGGGGATAGGTGGCTACACCTTC.

This chain links TRBV3-1 (or the pseudogene TRBV3-2) with TRBJ1-2, with 9 nucleotides matching TRBD1. V lost 6 bases, J lost 7 bases, and 12 bases stayed unmatched. The CDR3 runs to 15 residues. Germline-derived CDR1 and CDR2 are LGHDT and YNNKEL (reference sequence). The CDR3 coding sequence is TGTGCCAGCAGTCCGGTACAGGGGGCGGTCGGTGGCTACACCTTC. Translated, it gives CASSPVQGAVGGYTF.

CDR3 region: CASSVNSGGSTNTQYF. The CDR3, as DNA: TGTGCCAGCAGCGTAAATAGCGGGGGAAGCACTAATACGCAGTATTTT. The chain is built from TRBV9 and TRBJ2-3, with 9 bases aligning to TRBD2. This CDR3 is built from 16 residues. Germline V gene lookup returns CDR1 SGDLS and CDR2 YYNGEE. After removal of 1 base from V and 7 bases from J, the junction contained 10 bases not matched to a gene.

V and J are TRBV11-3 and TRBJ1-1; D is perhaps TRBD1 (5 bases). The CDR3 loop spans 16 amino acids. Per the germline V gene, CDR1 is SGHNT and CDR2 is YENEEA. V was shortened by 8 bases and J by 1 base, with 20 bases between the two germline ends. The CDR3 DNA sequence: TGTGCCAGCTCGCTCAGAGGAAGCACAGGGAACACTGAAGCTTTCTTT. It encodes CASSLRGSTGNTEAFF.

This clone was seen a single time. The gene calls are TRBV5-4 and TRBJ1-2; 10 bases agree with TRBD1. The CDR3 has 16 residues. Germline loops: CDR1 SGHNT, CDR2 YYREEE (reference sequence). V dropped 4 bases and J dropped 3; count of bases not matched to a gene: 9. The CDR3 reads CASSQGQGSLDYGYTF. CDR3 nucleotide sequence: TGTGCCAGCAGCCAGGGACAGGGGAGTTTGGACTATGGCTACACCTTC.

The CDR3 coding sequence is TGTGCCATCAGTAAAGACCGGGGTAGCAATCAGCCCCAGCATTTT. It encodes CAISKDRGSNQPQHF. This chain connects TRBV10-3 to TRBJ1-5; no reliable D call. Trimming shortened V by 5 bases and J by 0 bases, and 11 bases separated the two germline ends. This CDR3 contains 15 residues. CDR1 and CDR2 (germline): ENHRY, SYGVKD.

The chain combines TRBV12-3 or TRBV12-4 with TRBJ1-1, with no clear D. Trimming took 6 bases from V and 5 from J, leaving 10 bases between them. The CDR3 extends over 12 amino acids. Here the CDR3 reads CASSPIATEAFF. In DNA form, the CDR3 reads TGTGCCAGCAGCCCTATTGCAACTGAAGCTTTCTTT.

In DNA form, the CDR3 reads TGCGCCAGCAGCCAAGCTCTAGCGGGGGGCCTCAATGAGCAGTTCTTC. Protein: CASSQALAGGLNEQFF. This sequence joins TRBV4-3 and TRBJ2-1, with TRBD2 matching 11 bases. The germline V gene encodes CDR1 LGHNA and CDR2 YSLEER. Losses at the gene ends were 1 base for V and 6 bases for J; bases not matched to a gene: 5. There are 16 residues in the CDR3.

The CDR3 protein is CASSATANQPQHF. CDR3 nucleotides: TGTGCCAGCAGCGCTACAGCAAATCAGCCCCAGCATTTT. The V gene is TRBV12-3 or TRBV12-4, the J gene TRBJ1-5; no firm D call. The CDR3 runs 13 residues. Trimming took off 6 bases at V and 4 bases at J, with 10 bases between the two ends.